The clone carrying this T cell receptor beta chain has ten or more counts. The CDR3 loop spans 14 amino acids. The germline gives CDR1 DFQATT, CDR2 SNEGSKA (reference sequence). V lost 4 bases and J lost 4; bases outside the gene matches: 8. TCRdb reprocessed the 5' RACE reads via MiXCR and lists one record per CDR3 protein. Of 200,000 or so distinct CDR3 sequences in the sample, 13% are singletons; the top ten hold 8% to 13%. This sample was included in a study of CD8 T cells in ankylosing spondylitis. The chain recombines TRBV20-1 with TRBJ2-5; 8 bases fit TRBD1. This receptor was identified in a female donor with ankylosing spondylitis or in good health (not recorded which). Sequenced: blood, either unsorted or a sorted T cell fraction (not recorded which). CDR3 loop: CSATSSTGVETQYF. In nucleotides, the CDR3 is TGCAGTGCTACGTCGTCGACAGGGGTAGAGACCCAGTACTTC.